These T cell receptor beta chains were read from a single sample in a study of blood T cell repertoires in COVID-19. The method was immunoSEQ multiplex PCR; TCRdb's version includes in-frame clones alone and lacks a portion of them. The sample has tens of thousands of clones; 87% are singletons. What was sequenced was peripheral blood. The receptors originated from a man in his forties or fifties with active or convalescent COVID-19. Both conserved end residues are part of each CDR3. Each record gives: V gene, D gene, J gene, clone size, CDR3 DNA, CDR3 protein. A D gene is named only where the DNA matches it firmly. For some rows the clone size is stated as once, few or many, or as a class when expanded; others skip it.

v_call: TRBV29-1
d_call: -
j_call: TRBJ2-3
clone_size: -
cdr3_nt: TGCAGCGTTGCCCCACGGAGGGGCCCGAGCACAGATACGCAGTATTTT
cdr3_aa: CSVAPRRGPSTDTQYF

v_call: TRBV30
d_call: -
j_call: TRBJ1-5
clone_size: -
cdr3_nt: TGTGCCTGGAGCCTGACAGGCAATCAGCCCCAGCATTTT
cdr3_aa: CAWSLTGNQPQHF

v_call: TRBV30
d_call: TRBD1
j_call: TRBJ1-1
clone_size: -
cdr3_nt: TGTGCCTGGAGTTCCACCGGACAGGGAGGCCCTGAAGCTTTCTTT
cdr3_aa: CAWSSTGQGGPEAFF

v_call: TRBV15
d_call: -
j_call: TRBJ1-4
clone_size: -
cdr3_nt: TGTGCCACCAGCAGAGTGGGGGGTGTTGAAAAACTGTTTTTT
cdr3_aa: CATSRVGGVEKLFF

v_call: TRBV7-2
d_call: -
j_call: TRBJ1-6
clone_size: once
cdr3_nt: TGTGCCAGCAGCTTAGCCGGCGGGGGGGGGACTGGTTCACCCCTCCACTTT
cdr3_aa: CASSLAGGGGTGSPLHF

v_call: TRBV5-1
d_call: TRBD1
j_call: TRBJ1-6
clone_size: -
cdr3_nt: TGCGCCAGCAGCGAAGGACAGGGGGGTTCACCCCTCCACTTT
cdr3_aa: CASSEGQGGSPLHF

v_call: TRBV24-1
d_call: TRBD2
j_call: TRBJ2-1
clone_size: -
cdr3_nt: TGTGCCACCAGTGATTTGGCGGGAGGTGTTAATGAGCAGTTCTTC
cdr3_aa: CATSDLAGGVNEQFF

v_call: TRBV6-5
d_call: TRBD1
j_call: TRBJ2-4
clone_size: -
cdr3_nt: TGTGCCAGCCGTAAACAGGGGTTCAAAAACATTCAGTACTTC
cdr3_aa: CASRKQGFKNIQYF

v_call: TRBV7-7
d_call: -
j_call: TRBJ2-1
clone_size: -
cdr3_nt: TGTGCTAGCAGCTCGGGACTCAGCTCCTACAATGAGCAGTTCTTC
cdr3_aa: CASSSGLSSYNEQFF

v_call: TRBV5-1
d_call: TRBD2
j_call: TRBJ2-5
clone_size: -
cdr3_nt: TGCGCCAGCAGCCTCGGACTAGCGGGGGGCTCCATCCAAGAGACCCAGTACTTC
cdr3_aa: CASSLGLAGGSIQETQYF

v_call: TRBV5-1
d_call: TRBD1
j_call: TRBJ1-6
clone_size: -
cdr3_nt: TGCGCCAGCAGCCAGGACAGGAATAATTCACCCCTCCACTTT
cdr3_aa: CASSQDRNNSPLHF

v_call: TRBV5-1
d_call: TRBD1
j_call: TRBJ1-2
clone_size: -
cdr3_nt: TGCGCCAGCAGCTTGGGGACAGGGGGCAGAGGTGGCTACACCTTC
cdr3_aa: CASSLGTGGRGGYTF

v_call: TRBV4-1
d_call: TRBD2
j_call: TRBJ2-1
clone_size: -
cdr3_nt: TGCGCCAGCAGTCAGGGACTAGCAGGTTACAATGAGCAGTTCTTC
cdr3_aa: CASSQGLAGYNEQFF

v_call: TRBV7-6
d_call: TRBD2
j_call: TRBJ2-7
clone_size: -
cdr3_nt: TGTGCCAGCAGCGAGACTAGCGGAACCTCCTACGAGCAGTACTTC
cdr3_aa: CASSETSGTSYEQYF

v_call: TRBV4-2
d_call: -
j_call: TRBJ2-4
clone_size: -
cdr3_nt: TGTGCCAGCAGCCAAGACACAGGGTCTAACATTCAGTACTTC
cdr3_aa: CASSQDTGSNIQYF

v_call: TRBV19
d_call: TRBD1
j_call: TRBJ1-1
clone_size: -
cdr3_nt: TGTGCCAGTAGTGTAACAGGGGGGAACACTGAAGCTTTCTTT
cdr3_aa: CASSVTGGNTEAFF

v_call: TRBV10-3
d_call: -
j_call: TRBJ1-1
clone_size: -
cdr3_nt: TGTGCCATCAGTGAGTCGTTGGCGGCGGGGGGTACTGAAGCTTTCTTT
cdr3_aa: CAISESLAAGGTEAFF

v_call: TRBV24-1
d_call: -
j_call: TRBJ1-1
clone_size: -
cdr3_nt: TGTGCCACCAGTGATTTGCGCAGGGGAAAAGCTTTCTTT
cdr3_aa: CATSDLRRGKAFF

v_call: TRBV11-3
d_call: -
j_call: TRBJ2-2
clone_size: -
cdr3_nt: TGTGCCAGCAGCTTAGCGGGGAACACCGGGGAGCTGTTTTTT
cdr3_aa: CASSLAGNTGELFF

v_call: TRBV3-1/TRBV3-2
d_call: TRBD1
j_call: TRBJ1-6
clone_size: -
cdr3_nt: TGTGCCAGCAGCCCGGACAGGGGGCTAACGTTGGGTTCACCCCTCCACTTT
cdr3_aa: CASSPDRGLTLGSPLHF

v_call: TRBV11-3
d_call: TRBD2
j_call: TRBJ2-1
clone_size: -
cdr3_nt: TGTGCCAGCAGCAAGGGACTAGCGGTTTCCTACAATGAGCAGTTCTTC
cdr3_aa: CASSKGLAVSYNEQFF

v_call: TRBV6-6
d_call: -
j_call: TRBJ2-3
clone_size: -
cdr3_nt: TGTGCCAGCTCCCGAGACAGCCGCACAGATACGCAGTATTTT
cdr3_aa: CASSRDSRTDTQYF

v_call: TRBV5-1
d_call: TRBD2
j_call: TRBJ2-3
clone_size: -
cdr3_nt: TGCGCCAGCAGCTTAGCGGGGCCAGGCACAGATACGCAGTATTTT
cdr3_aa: CASSLAGPGTDTQYF

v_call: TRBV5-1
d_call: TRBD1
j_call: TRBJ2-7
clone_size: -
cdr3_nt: TGCGCCAGCAGCCGACAAGGGGGCGCGTTCTCCGAGCAGTACTTC
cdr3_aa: CASSRQGGAFSEQYF

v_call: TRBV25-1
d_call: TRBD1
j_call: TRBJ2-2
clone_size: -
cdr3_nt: TGTGCCAGCTGGGGGACAGGGGTCACCGGGGAGCTGTTTTTT
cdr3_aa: CASWGTGVTGELFF

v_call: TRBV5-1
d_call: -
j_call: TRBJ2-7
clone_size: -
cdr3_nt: TGCGCCAGCAGCTTGGACAGGATAACGTACGAGCAGTACTTC
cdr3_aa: CASSLDRITYEQYF